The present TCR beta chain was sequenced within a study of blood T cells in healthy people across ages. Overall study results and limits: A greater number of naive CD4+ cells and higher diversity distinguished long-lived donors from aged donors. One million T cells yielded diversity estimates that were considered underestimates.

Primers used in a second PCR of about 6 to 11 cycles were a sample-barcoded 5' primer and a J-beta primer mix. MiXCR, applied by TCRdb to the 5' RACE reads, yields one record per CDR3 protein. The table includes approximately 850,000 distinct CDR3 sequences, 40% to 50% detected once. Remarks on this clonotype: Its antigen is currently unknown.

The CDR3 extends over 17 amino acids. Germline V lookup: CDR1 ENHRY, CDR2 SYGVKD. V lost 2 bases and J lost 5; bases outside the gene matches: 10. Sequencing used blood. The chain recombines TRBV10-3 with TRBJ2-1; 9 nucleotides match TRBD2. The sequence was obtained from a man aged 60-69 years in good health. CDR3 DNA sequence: TGTGCCATCAGTGAGAGCGAGCGGGGGGCACGCAACAATGAGCAGTTCTTC. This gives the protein CAISESERGARNNEQFF.